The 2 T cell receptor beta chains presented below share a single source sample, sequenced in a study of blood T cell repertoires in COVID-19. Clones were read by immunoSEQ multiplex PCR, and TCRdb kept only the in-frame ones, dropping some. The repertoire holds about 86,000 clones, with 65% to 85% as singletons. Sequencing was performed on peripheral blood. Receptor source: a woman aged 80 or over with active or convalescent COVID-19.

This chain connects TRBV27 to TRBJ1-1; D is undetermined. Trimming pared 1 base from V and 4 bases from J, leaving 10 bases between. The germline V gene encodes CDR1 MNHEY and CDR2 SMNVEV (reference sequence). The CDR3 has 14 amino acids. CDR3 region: CASSLFGSVTEAFF. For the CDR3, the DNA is TGTGCCAGCAGTTTATTCGGTTCGGTCACTGAAGCTTTCTTT.

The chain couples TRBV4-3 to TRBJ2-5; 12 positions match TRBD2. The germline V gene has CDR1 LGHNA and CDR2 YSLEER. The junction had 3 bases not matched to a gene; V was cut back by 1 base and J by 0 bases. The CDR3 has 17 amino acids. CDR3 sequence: CASSQGLAGGYQETQYF. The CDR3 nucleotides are TGCGCCAGCAGCCAAGGCCTAGCGGGGGGGTACCAAGAGACCCAGTACTTC.